This TCR beta chain stems from a study of technical replicates of blood from a handful of donors. The germline V gene has CDR1 LNHDA and CDR2 SQIVND (reference sequence). V shed 3 bases, J shed 3 bases, and the junction held 9 bases outside the gene matches. The CDR3 spans 16 residues. TCRdb's copy holds only in-frame clones and misses some; the assay was immunoSEQ multiplex PCR. The sample holds tens of thousands of clones, under 96% seen once. This TCR was sampled from a human donor in good health. The chain employs TRBV19 and TRBJ2-7; 9 bases agree with TRBD1. The specimen was T cells isolated from PBMCs. In DNA form, the CDR3 reads TGTGCCAGTAGTATGCCCTACGGGACAGGGAACTACGAGCAGTACTTC. It yields the protein CASSMPYGTGNYEQYF.